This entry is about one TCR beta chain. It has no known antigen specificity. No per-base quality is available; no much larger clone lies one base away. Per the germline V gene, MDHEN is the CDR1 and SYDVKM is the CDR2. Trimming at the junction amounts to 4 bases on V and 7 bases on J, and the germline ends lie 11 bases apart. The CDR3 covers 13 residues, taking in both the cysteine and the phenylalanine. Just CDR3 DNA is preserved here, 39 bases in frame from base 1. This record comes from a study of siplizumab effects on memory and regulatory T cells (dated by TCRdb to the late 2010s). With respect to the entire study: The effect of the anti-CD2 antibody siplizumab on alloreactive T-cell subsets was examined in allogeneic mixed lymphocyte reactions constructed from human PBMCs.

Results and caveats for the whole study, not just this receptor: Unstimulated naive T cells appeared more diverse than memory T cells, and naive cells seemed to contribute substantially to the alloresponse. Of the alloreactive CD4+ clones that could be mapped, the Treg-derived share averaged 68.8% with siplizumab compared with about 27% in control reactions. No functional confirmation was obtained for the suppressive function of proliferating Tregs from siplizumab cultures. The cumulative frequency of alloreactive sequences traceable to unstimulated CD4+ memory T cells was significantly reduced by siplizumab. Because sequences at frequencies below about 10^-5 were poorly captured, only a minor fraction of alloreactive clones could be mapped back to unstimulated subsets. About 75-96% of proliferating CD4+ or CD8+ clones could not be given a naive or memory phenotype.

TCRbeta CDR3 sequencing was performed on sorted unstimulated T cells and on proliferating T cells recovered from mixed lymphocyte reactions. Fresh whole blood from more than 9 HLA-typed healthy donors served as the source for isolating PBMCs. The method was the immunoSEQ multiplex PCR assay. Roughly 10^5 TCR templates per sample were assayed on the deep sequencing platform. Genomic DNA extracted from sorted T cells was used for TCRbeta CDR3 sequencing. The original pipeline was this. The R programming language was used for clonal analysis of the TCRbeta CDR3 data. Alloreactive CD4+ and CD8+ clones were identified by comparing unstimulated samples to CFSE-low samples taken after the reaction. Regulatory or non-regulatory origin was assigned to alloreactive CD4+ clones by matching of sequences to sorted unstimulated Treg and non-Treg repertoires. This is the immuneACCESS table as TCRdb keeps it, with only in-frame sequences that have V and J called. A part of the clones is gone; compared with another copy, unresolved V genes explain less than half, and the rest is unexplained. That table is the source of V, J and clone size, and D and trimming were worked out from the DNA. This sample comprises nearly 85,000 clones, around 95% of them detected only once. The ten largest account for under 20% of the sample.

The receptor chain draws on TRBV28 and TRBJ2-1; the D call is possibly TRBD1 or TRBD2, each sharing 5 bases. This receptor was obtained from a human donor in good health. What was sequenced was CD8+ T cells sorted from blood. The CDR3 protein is CASSWDLSNEQFF. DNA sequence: TGTGCCAGCAGTTGGGACCTCTCGAATGAGCAGTTCTTC.